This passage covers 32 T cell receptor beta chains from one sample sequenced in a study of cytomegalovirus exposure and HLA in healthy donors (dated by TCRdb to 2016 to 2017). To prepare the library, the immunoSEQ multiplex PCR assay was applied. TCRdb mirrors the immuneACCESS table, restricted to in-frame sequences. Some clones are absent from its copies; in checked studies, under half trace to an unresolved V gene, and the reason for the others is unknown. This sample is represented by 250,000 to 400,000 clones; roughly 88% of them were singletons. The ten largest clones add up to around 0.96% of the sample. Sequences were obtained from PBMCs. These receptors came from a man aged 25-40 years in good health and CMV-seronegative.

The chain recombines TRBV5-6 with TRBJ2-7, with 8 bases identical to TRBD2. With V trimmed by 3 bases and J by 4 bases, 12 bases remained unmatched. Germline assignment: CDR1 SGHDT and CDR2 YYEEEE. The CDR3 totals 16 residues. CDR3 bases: TGTGCCAGCAGCTCGGACGCGGGGGGTCTAGGTTACGAGCAGTACTTC. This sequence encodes CASSSDAGGLGYEQYF. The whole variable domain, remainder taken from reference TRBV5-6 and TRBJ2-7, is DAGVTQSPTHLIKTRGQQVTLRCSPKSGHDTVSWYQQALGQGPQFIFQYYEEEERQRGNFPDRFSGHQFPNYSSELNVNALLLGDSALYLCASSSDAGGLGYEQYFGPGTRLTVT.

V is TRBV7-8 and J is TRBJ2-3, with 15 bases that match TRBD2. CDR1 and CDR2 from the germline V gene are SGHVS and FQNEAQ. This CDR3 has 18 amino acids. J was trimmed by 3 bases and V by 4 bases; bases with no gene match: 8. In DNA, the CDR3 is TGTGCCAGCAGCTCCGGGACTAGCGGGGGGTCGGGGACAGATACGCAGTATTTT. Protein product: CASSSGTSGGSGTDTQYF.

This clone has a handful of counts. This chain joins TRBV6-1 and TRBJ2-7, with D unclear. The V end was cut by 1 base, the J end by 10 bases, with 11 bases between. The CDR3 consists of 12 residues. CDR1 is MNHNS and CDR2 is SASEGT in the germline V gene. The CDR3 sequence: CASSEGRNLQYF. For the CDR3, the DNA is TGTGCCAGCAGTGAAGGGAGAAACCTCCAGTACTTC.

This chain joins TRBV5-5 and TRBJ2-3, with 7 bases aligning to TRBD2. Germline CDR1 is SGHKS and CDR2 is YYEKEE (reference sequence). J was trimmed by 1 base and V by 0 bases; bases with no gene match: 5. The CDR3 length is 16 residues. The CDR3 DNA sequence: TGTGCCAGCAGCTTGGGGCTAGCGGCCCGCACAGATACGCAGTATTTT. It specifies CASSLGLAARTDTQYF.

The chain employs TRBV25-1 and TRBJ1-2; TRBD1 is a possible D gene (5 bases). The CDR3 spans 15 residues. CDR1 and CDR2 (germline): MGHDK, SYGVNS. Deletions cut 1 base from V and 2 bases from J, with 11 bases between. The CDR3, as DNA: TGTGCCAGCAGTGAATTGATCGGGGGAAACTATGGCTACACCTTC. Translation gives CASSELIGGNYGYTF.

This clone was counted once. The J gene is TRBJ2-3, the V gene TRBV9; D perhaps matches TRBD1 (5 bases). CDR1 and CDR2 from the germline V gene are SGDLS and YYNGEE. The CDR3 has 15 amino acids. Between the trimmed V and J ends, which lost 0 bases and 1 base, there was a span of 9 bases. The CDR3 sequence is CASSVEGSRTDTQYF. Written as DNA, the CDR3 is TGTGCCAGCAGCGTAGAGGGGTCCCGCACAGATACGCAGTATTTT.

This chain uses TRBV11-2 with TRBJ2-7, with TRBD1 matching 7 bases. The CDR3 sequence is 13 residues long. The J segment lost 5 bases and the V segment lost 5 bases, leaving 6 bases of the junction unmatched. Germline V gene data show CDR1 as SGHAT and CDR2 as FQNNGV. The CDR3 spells CASSPGTVNEQYF. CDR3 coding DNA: TGTGCCAGCAGCCCGGGGACAGTCAACGAGCAGTACTTC. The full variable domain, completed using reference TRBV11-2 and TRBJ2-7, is EAGVAQSPRYKIIEKRQSVAFWCNPISGHATLYWYQQILGQGPKLLIQFQNNGVVDDSQLPKDRFSAERLKGVDSTLKIQPAKLEDSAVYLCASSPGTVNEQYFGPGTRLTVT.

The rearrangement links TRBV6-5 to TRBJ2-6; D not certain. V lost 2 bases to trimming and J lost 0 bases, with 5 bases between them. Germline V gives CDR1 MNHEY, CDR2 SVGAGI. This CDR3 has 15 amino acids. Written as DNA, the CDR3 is TGTGCCAGCAGTTACGAACACTCTGGGGCCAACGTCCTGACTTTC. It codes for CASSYEHSGANVLTF.

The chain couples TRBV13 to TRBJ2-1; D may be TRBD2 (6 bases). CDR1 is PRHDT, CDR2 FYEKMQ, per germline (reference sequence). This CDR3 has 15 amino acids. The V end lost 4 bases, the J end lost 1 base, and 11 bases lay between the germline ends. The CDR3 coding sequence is TGTGCCAGCAGCTCCGCGGGGCAGTCCTACAATGAGCAGTTCTTC. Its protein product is CASSSAGQSYNEQFF.

The CDR3, as DNA: TGTGCCAGCAGTGAAGACAGGGCCCTCCACTTT. Translation: CASSEDRALHF. The chain links TRBV6-1 to TRBJ1-6; a possible D gene is TRBD1 (6 bases). The CDR3 has 11 amino acids. Trimming shortened V by 1 base and J by 14 bases, and 6 bases separated the two germline ends. CDR1 is MNHNS, CDR2 SASEGT, per germline.

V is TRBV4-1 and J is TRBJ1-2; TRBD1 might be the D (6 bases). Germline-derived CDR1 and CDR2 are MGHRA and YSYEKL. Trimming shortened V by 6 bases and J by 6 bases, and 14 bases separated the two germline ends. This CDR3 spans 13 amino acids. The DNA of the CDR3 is TGCGCCAGCAGACGAACAGGGACCCATGGCTACACCTTC. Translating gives CASRRTGTHGYTF.

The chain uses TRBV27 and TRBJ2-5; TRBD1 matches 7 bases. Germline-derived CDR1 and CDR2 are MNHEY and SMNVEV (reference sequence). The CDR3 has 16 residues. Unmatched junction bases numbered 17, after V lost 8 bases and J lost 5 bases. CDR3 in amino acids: CASGRLGTVGPETQYF. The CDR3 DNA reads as TGTGCCAGCGGAAGACTCGGGACAGTTGGTCCGGAGACCCAGTACTTC.

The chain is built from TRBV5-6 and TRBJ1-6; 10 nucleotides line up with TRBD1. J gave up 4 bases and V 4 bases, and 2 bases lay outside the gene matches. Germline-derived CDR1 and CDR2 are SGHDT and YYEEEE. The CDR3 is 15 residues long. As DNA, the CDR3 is TGTGCCAGCAGCGGGACAGGGGAGTATAATTCACCCCTCCACTTT. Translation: CASSGTGEYNSPLHF.

CDR3 loop: CASSIAAGGEKETQYF. CDR3 DNA: TGTGCCAGTAGTATAGCAGCGGGGGGGGAAAAAGAGACCCAGTACTTC. J is TRBJ2-5 and V is TRBV19, with 10 bases lining up with TRBD2. The CDR3 runs 16 residues. V lost 1 base to trimming and J lost 3 bases; unmatched junction nucleotides: 5. Germline V CDR1 and CDR2: LNHDA, SQIVND (reference sequence).

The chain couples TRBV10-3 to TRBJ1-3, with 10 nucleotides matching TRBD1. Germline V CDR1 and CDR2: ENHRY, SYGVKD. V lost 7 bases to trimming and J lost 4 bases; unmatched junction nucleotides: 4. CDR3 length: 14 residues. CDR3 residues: CAITGTGAGNTIYF. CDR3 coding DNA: TGTGCCATCACCGGGACAGGGGCGGGAAACACCATATATTTT.

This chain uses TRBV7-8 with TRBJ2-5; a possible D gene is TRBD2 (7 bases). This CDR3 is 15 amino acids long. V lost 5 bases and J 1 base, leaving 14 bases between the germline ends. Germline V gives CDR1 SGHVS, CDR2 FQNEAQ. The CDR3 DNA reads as TGTGCCAGCAGCCCCCGGGGGGCCCCCCAAGAGACCCAGTACTTC. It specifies CASSPRGAPQETQYF. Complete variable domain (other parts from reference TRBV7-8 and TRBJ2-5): GAGVSQSPRYKVAKRGQDVALRCDPISGHVSLFWYQQALGQGPEFLTYFQNEAQLDKSGLPSDRFFAERPEGSVSTLKIQRTQQEDSAVYLCASSPRGAPQETQYFGPGTRLLVL.

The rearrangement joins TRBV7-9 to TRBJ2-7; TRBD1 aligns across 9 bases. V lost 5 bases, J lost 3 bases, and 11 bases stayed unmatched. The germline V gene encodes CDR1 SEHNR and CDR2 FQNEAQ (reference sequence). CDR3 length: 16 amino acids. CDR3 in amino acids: CASSPDRGILSYEQYF. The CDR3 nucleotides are TGTGCCAGCAGCCCTGACAGGGGGATATTGAGCTACGAGCAGTACTTC.

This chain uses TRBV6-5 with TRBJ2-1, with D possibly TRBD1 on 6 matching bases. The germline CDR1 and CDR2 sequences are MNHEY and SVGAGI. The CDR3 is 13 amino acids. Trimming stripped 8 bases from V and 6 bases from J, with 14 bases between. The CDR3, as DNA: TGTGCCAGCCTCAATGAACAGGGCAATGAGCAGTTCTTC. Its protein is CASLNEQGNEQFF.

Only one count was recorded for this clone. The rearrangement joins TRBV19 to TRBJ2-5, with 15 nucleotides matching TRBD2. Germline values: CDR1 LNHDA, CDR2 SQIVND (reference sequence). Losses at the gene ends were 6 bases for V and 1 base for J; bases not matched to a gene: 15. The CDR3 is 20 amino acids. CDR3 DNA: TGTGCCAGTAGCAACACCCTGGGGACTAGCGGGGGGCCCCGCCAAGAGACCCAGTACTTC. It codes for CASSNTLGTSGGPRQETQYF. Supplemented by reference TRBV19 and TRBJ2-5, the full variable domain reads DGGITQSPKYLFRKEGQNVTLSCEQNLNHDAMYWYRQDPGQGLRLIYYSQIVNDFQKGDIAEGYSVSREKKESFPLTVTSAQKNPTAFYLCASSNTLGTSGGPRQETQYFGPGTRLLVL.

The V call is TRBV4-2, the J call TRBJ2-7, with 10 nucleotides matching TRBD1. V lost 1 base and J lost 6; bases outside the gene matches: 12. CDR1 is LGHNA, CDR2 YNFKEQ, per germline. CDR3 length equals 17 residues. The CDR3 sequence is CASSQGLVGGQGFEQYF. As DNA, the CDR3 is TGTGCCAGCAGCCAAGGATTAGTAGGGGGACAGGGGTTCGAGCAGTACTTC.

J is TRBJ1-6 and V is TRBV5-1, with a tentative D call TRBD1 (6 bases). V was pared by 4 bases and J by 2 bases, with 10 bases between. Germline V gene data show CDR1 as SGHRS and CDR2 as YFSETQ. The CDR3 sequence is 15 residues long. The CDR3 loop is CASSTDSAYNSPLHF. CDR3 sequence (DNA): TGCGCCAGCAGCACGGACAGCGCCTATAATTCACCCCTCCACTTT.

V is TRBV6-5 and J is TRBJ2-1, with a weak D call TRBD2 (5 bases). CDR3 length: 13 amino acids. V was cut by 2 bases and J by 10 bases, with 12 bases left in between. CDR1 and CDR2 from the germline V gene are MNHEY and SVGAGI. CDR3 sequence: CASSYGIPGEQFF. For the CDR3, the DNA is TGTGCCAGCAGTTACGGGATCCCGGGGGAGCAGTTCTTC.

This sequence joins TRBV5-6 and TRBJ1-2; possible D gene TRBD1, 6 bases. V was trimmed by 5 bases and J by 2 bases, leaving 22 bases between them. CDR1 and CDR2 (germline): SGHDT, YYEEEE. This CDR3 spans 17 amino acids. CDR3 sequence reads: CASSRIFGKDSNYGYTF. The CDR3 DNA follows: TGTGCCAGCAGTCGTATTTTTGGCAAGGACAGCAACTATGGCTACACCTTC.

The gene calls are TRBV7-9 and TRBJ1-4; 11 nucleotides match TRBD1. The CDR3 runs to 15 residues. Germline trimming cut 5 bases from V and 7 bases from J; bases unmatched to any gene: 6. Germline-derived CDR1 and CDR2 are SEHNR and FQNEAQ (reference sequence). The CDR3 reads CASSEGTGGGEKLFF. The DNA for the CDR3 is TGTGCCAGCAGCGAAGGGACAGGGGGTGGTGAAAAACTGTTTTTT.

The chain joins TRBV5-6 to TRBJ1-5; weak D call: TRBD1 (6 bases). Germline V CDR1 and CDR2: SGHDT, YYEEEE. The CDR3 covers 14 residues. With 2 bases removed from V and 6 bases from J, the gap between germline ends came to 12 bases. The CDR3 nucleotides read TGTGCCAGCAGCTTTTGGGGGGGCAGTCAGCCCCAGCATTTT. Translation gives CASSFWGGSQPQHF.

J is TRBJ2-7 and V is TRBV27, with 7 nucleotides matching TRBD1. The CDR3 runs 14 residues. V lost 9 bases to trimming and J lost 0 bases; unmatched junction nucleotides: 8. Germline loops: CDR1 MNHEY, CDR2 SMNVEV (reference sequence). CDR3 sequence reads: CASKSGTASYEQYF. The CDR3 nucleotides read TGTGCCAGTAAATCCGGGACAGCCTCCTACGAGCAGTACTTC.

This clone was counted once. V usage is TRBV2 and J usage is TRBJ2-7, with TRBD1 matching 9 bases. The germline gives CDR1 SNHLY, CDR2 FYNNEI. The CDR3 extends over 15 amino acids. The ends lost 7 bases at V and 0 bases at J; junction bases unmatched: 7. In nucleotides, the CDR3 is TGTGCCAGCAACAACCGGGACAGGGCCTCCTACGAGCAGTACTTC. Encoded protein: CASNNRDRASYEQYF.

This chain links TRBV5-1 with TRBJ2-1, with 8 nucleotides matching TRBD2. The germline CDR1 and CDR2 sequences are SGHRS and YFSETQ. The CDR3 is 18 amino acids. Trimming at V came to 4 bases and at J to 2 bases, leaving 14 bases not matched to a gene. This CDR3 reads CASSPPGGAGAAYNEQFF. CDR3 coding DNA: TGCGCCAGCAGCCCACCCGGGGGAGCGGGGGCCGCCTACAATGAGCAGTTCTTC.

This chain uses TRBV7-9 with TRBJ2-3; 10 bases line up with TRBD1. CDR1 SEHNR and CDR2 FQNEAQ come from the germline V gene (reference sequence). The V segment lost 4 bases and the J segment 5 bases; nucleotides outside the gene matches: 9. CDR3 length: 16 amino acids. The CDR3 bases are TGTGCCAGCAGCTCCCGCGGGACAGGGGTGGGAGATACGCAGTATTTT. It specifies CASSSRGTGVGDTQYF. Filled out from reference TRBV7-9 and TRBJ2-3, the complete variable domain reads DTGVSQNPRHKITKRGQNVTFRCDPISEHNRLYWYRQTLGQGPEFLTYFQNEAQLEKSRLLSDRFSAERPKGSFSTLEIQRTEQGDSAMYLCASSSRGTGVGDTQYFGPGTRLTVL.

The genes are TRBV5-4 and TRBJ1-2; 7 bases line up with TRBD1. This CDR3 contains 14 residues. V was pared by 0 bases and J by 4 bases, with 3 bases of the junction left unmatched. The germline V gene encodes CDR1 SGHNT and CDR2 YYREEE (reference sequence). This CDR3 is CASSLGDSSYGYTF. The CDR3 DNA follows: TGTGCCAGCAGCTTGGGGGACAGCTCCTATGGCTACACCTTC.

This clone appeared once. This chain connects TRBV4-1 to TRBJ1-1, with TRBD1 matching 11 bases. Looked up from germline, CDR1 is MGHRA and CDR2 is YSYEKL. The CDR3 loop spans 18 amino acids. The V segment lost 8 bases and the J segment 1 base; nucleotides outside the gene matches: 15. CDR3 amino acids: CASGGQGEKVATNTEAFF. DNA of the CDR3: TGCGCCAGCGGGGGACAGGGGGAGAAGGTGGCAACGAACACTGAAGCTTTCTTT.

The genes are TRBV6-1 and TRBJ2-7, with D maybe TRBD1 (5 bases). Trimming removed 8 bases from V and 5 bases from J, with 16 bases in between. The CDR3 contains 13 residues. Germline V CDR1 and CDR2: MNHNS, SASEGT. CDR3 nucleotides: TGTGCCAGCCTTCAAAGGGGTACCCACGAGCAGTACTTC. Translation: CASLQRGTHEQYF.